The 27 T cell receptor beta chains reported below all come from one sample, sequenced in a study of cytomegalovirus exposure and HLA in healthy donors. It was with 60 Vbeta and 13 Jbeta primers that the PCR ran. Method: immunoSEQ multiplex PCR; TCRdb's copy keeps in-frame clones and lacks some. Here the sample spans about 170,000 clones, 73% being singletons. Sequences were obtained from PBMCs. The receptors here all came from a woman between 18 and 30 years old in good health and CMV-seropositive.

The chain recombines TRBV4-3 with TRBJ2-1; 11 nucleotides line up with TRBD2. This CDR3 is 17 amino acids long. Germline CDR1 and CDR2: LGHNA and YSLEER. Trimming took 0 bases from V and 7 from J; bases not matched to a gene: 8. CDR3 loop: CASSQDGLAGGSNEQFF. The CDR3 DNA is TGCGCCAGCAGCCAAGATGGCCTAGCGGGGGGAAGTAATGAGCAGTTCTTC.

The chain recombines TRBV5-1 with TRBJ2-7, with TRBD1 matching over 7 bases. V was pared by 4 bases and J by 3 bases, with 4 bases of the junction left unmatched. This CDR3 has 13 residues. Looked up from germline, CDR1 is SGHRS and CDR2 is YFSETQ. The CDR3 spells CASSGYRGYEQYF. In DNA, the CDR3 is TGCGCCAGCAGCGGATACAGGGGCTACGAGCAGTACTTC.

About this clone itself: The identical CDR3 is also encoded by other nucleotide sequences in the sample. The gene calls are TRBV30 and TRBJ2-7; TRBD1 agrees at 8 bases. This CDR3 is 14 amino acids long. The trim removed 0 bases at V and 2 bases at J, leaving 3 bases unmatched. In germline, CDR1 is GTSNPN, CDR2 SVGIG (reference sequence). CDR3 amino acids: CAWSVGQGPYEQYF. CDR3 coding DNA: TGTGCCTGGAGTGTAGGACAGGGTCCCTACGAGCAGTACTTC.

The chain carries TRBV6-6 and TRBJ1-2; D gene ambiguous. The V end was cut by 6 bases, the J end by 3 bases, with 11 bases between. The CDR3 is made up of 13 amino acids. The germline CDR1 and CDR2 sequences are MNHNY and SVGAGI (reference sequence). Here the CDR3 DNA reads TGTGCCAGCAGCCTAACAGAGCACTATGGCTACACCTTC. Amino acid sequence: CASSLTEHYGYTF.

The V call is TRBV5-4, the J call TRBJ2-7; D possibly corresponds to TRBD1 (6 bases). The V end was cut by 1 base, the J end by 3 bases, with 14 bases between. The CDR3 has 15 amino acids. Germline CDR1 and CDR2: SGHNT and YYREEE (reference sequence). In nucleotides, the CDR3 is TGTGCCAGCAGCTTGATTGGGCAGGGGAACTACGAGCAGTACTTC. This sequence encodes CASSLIGQGNYEQYF.

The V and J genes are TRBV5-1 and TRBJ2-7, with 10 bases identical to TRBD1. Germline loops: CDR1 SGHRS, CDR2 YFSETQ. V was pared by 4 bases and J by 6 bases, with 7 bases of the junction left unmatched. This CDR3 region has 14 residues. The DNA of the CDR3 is TGCGCCAGCAGCCAGGACAGGGGGGCTTTCGAGCAGTACTTC. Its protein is CASSQDRGAFEQYF.

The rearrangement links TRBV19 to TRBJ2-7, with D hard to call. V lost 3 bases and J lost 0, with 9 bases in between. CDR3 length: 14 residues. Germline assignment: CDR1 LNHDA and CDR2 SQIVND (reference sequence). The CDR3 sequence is CASSIGHSSYEQYF. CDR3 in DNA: TGTGCCAGTAGTATCGGTCATAGCTCCTACGAGCAGTACTTC.

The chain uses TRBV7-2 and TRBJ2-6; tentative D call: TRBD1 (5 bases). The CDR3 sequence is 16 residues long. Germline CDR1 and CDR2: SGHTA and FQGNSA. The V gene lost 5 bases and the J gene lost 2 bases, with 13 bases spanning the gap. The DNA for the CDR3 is TGTGCCAGCAGCCAAGACGAAGGGGCTGGGGCCAACGTCCTGACTTTC. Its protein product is CASSQDEGAGANVLTF.

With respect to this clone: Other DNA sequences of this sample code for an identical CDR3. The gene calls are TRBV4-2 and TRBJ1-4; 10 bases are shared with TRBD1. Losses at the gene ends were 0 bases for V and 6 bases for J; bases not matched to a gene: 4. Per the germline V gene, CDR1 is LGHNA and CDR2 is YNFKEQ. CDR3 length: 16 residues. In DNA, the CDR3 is TGTGCCAGCAGCCAAGAGGATGGACAGGGGGATGAAAAACTGTTTTTT. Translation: CASSQEDGQGDEKLFF.

The CDR3, as DNA: TGTGCCAGCAGTGGACAGGGGGGGAATGAGCAGTTCTTC. It codes for CASSGQGGNEQFF. J is TRBJ2-1 and V is TRBV7-3, with 10 nucleotides matching TRBD1. Germline loops: CDR1 SGHTA, CDR2 FQGTGA. The length of the CDR3 is 13 residues. Trimming cost V 6 bases and J 7 bases; bases outside gene matches: 3.

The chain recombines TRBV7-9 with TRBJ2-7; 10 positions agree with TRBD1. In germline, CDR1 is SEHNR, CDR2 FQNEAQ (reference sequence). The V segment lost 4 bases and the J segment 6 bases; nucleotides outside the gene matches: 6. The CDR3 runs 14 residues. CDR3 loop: CASSYADRGLEQYF. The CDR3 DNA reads TGTGCCAGCAGCTATGCTGACAGGGGGCTCGAGCAGTACTTC.

The CDR3 is CASSTGDTDQPQHF. The CDR3 nucleotides read TGCGCCAGCAGTACTGGGGACACCGATCAGCCCCAGCATTTT. The rearrangement links TRBV5-1 to TRBJ1-5, with D tentatively TRBD1 (6 bases). With 5 bases removed from V and 5 bases from J, the gap between germline ends came to 14 bases. The germline V gene has CDR1 SGHRS and CDR2 YFSETQ. The CDR3 extends over 14 amino acids.

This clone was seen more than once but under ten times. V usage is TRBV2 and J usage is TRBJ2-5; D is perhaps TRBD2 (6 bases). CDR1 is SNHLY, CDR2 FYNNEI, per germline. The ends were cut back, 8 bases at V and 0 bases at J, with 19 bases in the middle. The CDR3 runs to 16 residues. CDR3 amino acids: CASGDFVSGDQETQYF. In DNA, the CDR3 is TGTGCCAGCGGCGATTTCGTTTCGGGGGACCAAGAGACCCAGTACTTC.

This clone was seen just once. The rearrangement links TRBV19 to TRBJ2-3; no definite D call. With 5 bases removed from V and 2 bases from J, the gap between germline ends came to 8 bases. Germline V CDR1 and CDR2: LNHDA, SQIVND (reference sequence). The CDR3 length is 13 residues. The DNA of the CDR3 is TGTGCCAGTAGTCAACAATTCACAGATACGCAGTATTTT. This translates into CASSQQFTDTQYF.

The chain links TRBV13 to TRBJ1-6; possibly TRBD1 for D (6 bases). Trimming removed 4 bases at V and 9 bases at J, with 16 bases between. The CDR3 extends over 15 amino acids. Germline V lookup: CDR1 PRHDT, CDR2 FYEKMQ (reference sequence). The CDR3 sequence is CASSSSATGFSPLHF. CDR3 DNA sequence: TGTGCCAGCAGCTCGTCCGCGACAGGCTTTTCACCCCTCCACTTT.

CDR3 in amino acids: CASMGQGVYEQYF. CDR3 nucleotide sequence: TGTGCCAGCATGGGACAGGGAGTCTACGAGCAGTACTTC. J is TRBJ2-7 and V is TRBV6-5, with 9 bases aligning to TRBD1. The CDR3 spans 13 residues. Looked up from germline, CDR1 is MNHEY and CDR2 is SVGAGI. V dropped 7 bases and J dropped 3; count of bases not matched to a gene: 4.

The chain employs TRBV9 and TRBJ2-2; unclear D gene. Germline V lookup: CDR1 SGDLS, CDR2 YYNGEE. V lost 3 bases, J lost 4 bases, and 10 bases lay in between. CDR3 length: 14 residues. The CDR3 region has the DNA TGTGCCAGCAGCGCCCTCCTAAGCACCGGGGAGCTGTTTTTT. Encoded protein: CASSALLSTGELFF.

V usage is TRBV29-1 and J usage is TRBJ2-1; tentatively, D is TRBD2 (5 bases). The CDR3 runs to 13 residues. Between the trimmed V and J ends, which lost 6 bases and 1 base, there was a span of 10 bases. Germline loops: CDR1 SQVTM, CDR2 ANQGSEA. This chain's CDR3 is CSVQDYSYNEQFF. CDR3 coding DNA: TGCAGCGTCCAAGACTATTCCTACAATGAGCAGTTCTTC.

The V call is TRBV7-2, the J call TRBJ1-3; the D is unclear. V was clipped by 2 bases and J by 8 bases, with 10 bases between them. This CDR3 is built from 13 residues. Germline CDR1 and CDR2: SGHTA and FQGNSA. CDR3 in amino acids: CASSLNFVDTIYF. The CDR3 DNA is TGTGCCAGCAGCTTAAACTTTGTCGACACCATATATTTT.

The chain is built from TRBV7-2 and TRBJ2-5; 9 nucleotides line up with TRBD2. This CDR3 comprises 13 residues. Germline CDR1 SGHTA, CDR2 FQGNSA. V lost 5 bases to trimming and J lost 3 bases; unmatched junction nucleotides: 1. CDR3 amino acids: CASSPSGEETQYF. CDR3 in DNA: TGTGCCAGCAGCCCTAGCGGGGAAGAGACCCAGTACTTC.

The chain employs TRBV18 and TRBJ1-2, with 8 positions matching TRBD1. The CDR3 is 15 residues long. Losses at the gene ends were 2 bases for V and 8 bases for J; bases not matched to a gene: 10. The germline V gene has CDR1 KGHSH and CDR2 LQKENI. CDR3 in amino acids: CASSPTQGQDAGYTF. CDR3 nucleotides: TGTGCCAGCTCACCAACCCAGGGACAGGACGCAGGCTACACCTTC.

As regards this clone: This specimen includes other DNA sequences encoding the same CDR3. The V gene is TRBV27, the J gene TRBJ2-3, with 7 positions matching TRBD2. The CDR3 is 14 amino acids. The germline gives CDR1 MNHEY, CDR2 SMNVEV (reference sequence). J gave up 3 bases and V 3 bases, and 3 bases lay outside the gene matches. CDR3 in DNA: TGTGCCAGCAGTTTTCTGGGGGGGACAGATACGCAGTATTTT. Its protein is CASSFLGGTDTQYF.

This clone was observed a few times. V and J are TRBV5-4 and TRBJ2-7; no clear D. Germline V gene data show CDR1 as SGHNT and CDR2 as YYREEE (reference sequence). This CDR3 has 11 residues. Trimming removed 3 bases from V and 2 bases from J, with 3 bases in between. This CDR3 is CASSSTYEQYF. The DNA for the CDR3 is TGTGCCAGCAGCTCTACCTACGAGCAGTACTTC.

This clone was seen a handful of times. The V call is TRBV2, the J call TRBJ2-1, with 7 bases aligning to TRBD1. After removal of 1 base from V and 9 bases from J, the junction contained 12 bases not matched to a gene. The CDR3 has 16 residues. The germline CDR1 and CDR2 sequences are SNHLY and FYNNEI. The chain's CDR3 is CASSEVAGGQRGEQFF. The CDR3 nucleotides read TGTGCCAGCAGTGAAGTGGCAGGGGGTCAAAGGGGTGAGCAGTTCTTC.

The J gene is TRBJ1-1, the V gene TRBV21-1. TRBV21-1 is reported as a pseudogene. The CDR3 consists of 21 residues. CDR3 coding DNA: TGTGCCAGCAGCCACAAATATCATTACAGGGCGGTAGCGGGGTTATGCACTGAAGCTTTCTTT. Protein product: CASSHKYHYRAVAGLCTEAFF.

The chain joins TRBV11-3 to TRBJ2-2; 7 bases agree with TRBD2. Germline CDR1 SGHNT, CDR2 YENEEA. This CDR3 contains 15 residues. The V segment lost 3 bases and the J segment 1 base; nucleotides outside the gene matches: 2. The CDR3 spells CASSFGGGNTGELFF. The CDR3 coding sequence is TGTGCCAGCAGCTTTGGGGGGGGGAACACCGGGGAGCTGTTTTTT.

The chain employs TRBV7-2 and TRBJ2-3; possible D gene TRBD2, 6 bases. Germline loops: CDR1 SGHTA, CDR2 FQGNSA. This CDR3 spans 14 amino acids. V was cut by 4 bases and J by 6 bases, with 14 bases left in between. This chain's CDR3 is CASSSRAGPDTQYF. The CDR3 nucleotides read TGTGCCAGCAGCTCCAGGGCGGGACCCGATACGCAGTATTTT.